This T cell receptor (beta chain) was identified during a study of T cells in Graves' hyperthyroidism and ophthalmopathy. Amplified regions were TCR beta CDR3 sequences from RNA transcripts. First-round RT-PCR with HTBI primers amplified the TCR CDR3 region. TCRdb itself ran the multiplex PCR reads through MiXCR, one entry per CDR3 protein. The sample has some 800,000 distinct CDR3 sequences; 35% to 40% are singletons. PBMCs were derived from about 10 ml fresh peripheral blood. General study points: Before onset, ophthalmopathy was predicted by the model a median roughly six months earlier.

The CDR3 sequence is 14 residues long. V dropped 6 bases and J dropped 10 bases, with 16 bases sitting between them. Germline CDR1 SGHTA, CDR2 FQGTGA. Details on this clonotype: What it recognizes is unknown.

V usage is TRBV7-3 and J usage is TRBJ1-6; tentatively, D is TRBD1 (5 bases). The sequencing sample was made of blood. The source is a man younger than 30 with Graves' hyperthyroidism. The CDR3 nucleotides read TGTGCCAGCAGGGTCGGGGCCCATGGGTCACCCCTCCACTTT. It translates to CASRVGAHGSPLHF.